Listed below are T cell receptor beta chains from one sample, sequenced in a study of control samples from healthy donors and cancer patients. Produced via immunoSEQ multiplex PCR; TCRdb's table is partial and in-frame only. The repertoire holds some 140,000 clones, with about 85% as singletons. Sequencing was done on a sample of blood. These TCRs come from a woman aged 25-40 years in good health. The CDR3 runs from the conserved cysteine through the conserved F or W. The order of the fields is clone size, D gene, J gene, V gene, CDR3 DNA, CDR3 protein. The D gene is left open where the match is weak. Where a row states a size, it is once, few, many or the class of an expanded clone; other rows omit it.

- - TRBJ1-5 TRBV6-6 TGTGCCAGCAGTTCTCAGGATCAGAAAAGACAGCCCCAGCATTTT CASSSQDQKRQPQHF
- - TRBJ1-6 TRBV25-1 TGTGCCAGCAGTGAAGCAAATTCACCCCTCCACTTT CASSEANSPLHF
once - TRBJ2-7 TRBV5-6 TGTGCCAGCACCATGCAATCCGGCTACGAGCAGTACTTC CASTMQSGYEQYF
- - TRBJ2-1 TRBV11-2 TGTGCCAGCAGCTTTGGAGCCCTCGGACCTTACAATGAGCAGTTCTTC CASSFGALGPYNEQFF
- TRBD1 TRBJ2-4 TRBV11-2 TGTGCCAGCAGCTTAGCAGGGACAGCGGTTGAACTTCAGTACTTC CASSLAGTAVELQYF
- - TRBJ1-5 TRBV28 TGTGCCAGCACTGGCGGCGTTAGACAGCCCCAGCATTTT CASTGGVRQPQHF
- - TRBJ2-3 TRBV7-5 TGTGTCAGAAACCCTATGAAAGCGGGAGGAAGAGATACGCAGTATTTT CVRNPMKAGGRDTQYF
- - TRBJ1-2 TRBV28 TGTGCCAGCACTGATACAGGCCTCGGGGTCTATGGCTACACCTTC CASTDTGLGVYGYTF
- - TRBJ2-1 TRBV7-9 TGTGCCAGCAGCTTAGCTGTCAGGAATAGCGATGAGCAGTTCTTC CASSLAVRNSDEQFF
- - TRBJ1-4 TRBV19 TGTGCCAGTAGTATGACCGCAACTAATGAAAAACTGTTTTTT CASSMTATNEKLFF
once - TRBJ1-1 TRBV5-1 TGCGCCAGCAGAAAAGTTATCAACACTGAAGCTTTCTTT CASRKVINTEAFF
once - TRBJ1-1 TRBV5-8 TGTGCCAGCAGCTTGGTACGGCGCACTGAAGCTTTCTTT CASSLVRRTEAFF
- - TRBJ2-1 TRBV6-5 TGTGCCAGCAGCCGGTTTTCGGGGGCGTGGGAGCAGTTCTTC CASSRFSGAWEQFF
once - TRBJ2-1 TRBV10-3 TGTGCCATCAAAAGAGCGGTGATTTACAATGAGCAGTTCTTC CAIKRAVIYNEQFF
- TRBD2 TRBJ2-3 TRBV5-1 TGCGCCAGCTCGAGCGGGAGTGGCACAGATACGCAGTATTTT CASSSGSGTDTQYF
- TRBD2 TRBJ2-5 TRBV12-3/TRBV12-4 TGTGCCAGCAGTTTGACGGGGGGGGAGACCCAGTACTTC CASSLTGGETQYF
- - TRBJ1-4 TRBV18 TGTGCCAGCTCACCGGGAGGGCCCGGTAATGAAAAACTGTTTTTT CASSPGGPGNEKLFF
- - TRBJ2-5 TRBV29-1 TGCAGCGCCCCCAATGGGGTGAAGACCCAGTACTTC CSAPNGVKTQYF
- - TRBJ1-2 TRBV3-1/TRBV3-2 TGTGCCAGCAGCCAAGCTGCTAACTATGGCTACACCTTC CASSQAANYGYTF
- - TRBJ2-7 TRBV2 TGTGCCAGCGAACTTAGCTCCTACGAGCAGTACTTC CASELSSYEQYF
once - TRBJ2-1 TRBV5-1 TGCGCCAGCAGCTTGGGACTACACAATGAGCAGTTCTTC CASSLGLHNEQFF
- - TRBJ1-2 TRBV2 TGTGCCAGCAGGTCCTATGGCTACACCTTC CASRSYGYTF
- - TRBJ2-3 TRBV30 TGTGCCTGGAGGGCGGGAATGCTGACAGATACGCAGTATTTT CAWRAGMLTDTQYF
- TRBD2 TRBJ2-3 TRBV29-1 TGCAGCGTTGTTACAGGACTAGCGGGAGGAGATACGCAGTATTTT CSVVTGLAGGDTQYF
- - TRBJ2-7 TRBV6-1 TGTGCCACCGGGGGAACCTACGAGCAGTACTTC CATGGTYEQYF
- TRBD1 TRBJ1-2 TRBV19 TGTGCCAGTAGTACAATCCGACAGGGGGCAGGGGGCTACACCTTC CASSTIRQGAGGYTF
- - TRBJ2-7 TRBV11-3 TGTGCCAGCATCCCCCCCCCGAGCCTAGCATTCTACGAGCAGTACTTC CASIPPPSLAFYEQYF
few - TRBJ2-7 TRBV24-1 TGTGCCACCAGTGGAGGTTCACTCCGCGGCCCGTACTTC CATSGGSLRGPYF
once - TRBJ2-5 TRBV5-4 TGTGCCAGCAGCTTGGCCCAAGAGACCCAGTACTTC CASSLAQETQYF
- - TRBJ2-3 TRBV10-3 TGTGCCATCAGCAAACGGACGGGAGTGAGCACAGATACGCAGTATTTT CAISKRTGVSTDTQYF
once TRBD1 TRBJ2-7 TRBV27 TGTGCCAGCAGTTCCACCGGGACAGGGGGCAACGAGCAGTACTTC CASSSTGTGGNEQYF